The sequence of this T cell receptor beta chain was determined in a study of blood T cell repertoires in COVID-19. Produced via immunoSEQ multiplex PCR; TCRdb's table is partial and in-frame only. The table records approximately 190,000 clones, roughly 80% of them present only once. CDR3 length: 12 residues. The V gene's germline CDR1 is LNHDA and CDR2 SQIVND (reference sequence). Trimming shortened V by 6 bases and J by 7 bases, and 9 bases separated the two germline ends. The chain carries TRBV19 and TRBJ1-4, with a possible D match to TRBD1 (5 bases). Sequencing input: peripheral blood. The clonotype comes from a man aged 25 to 45 with active or convalescent COVID-19. This chain's CDR3 is CASSHRREKLFF. The CDR3 DNA is TGTGCCAGTAGCCACAGGCGTGAAAAACTGTTTTTT.